This T cell receptor (beta chain) was identified in a study of T cell responses to AZD1222 COVID-19 vaccine. Whole-study findings and limits: Spike-wide vaccine-associated CD4 TCRs dominated at 160-218 and 743-854. Repertoire samples came only from after the peak T cell response.

Details on this clone: Its matching antigen is unknown.

Method: immunoSEQ multiplex PCR; TCRdb's copy keeps in-frame clones and lacks some. The sample carries about 84,000 clones, roughly 84% recorded once. The source was peripheral blood, collected 28 days after the second AZD1222 dose. This receptor was obtained from an adult who received the AZD1222 COVID-19 vaccine.

CDR3 protein: CASSYKQESNYGYTF. DNA for the CDR3: TGTGCCAGCAGTTATAAGCAGGAGAGTAACTATGGCTACACCTTC. V gene TRBV6-6 combines with J gene TRBJ1-2; the D is unclear. Germline values: CDR1 MNHNY, CDR2 SVGAGI (reference sequence). V dropped 3 bases and J dropped 1 base, with 12 bases sitting between them. This CDR3 spans 15 amino acids.